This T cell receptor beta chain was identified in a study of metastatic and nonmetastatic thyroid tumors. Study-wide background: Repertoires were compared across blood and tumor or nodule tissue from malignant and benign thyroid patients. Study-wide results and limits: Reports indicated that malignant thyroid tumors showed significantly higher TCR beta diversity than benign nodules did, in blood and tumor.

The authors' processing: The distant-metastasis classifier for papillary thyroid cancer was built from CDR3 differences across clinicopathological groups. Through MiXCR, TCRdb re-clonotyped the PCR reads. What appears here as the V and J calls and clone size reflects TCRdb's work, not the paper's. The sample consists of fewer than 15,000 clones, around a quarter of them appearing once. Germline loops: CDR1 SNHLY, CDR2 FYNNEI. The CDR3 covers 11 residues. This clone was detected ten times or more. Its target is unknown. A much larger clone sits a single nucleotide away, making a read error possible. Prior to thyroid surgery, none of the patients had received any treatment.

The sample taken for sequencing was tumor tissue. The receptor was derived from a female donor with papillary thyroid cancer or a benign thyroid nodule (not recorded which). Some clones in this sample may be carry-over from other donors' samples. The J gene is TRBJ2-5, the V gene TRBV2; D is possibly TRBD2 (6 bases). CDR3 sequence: CASSEGARGTF. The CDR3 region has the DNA TGTGCCAGCAGTGAGGGTGCCCGGGGGACCTTC.